The 22 T cell receptor beta chains given below trace back to one sample, sequenced in a study of blood T cells in healthy people across ages. Primers used in a second PCR of roughly 6 to 12 cycles were a sample-barcoded 5' primer and a J-beta primer mix. TCRdb redid the calling of the 5' RACE reads with MiXCR, one entry per CDR3 protein. The sample comprises 870,000 or so distinct CDR3 sequences, 25% to 30% of which are singletons, and roughly a sixth rests with the top ten. Material for sequencing was blood. These receptors all come from a woman aged 80 or older in good health.

This clonotype was counted at least ten times. V gene TRBV18 combines with J gene TRBJ2-7; 11 bases map to TRBD2. The trim removed 2 bases at V and 7 bases at J, leaving 4 bases unmatched. CDR1 KGHSH and CDR2 LQKENI come from the germline V gene. This CDR3 is 14 amino acids long. The CDR3 region has the DNA TGTGCCAGCTCACCAGTAGCGGGGGGGCGAGAGCAGTACTTC. Translated, it gives CASSPVAGGREQYF.

This clonotype was detected only a few times. The rearrangement joins TRBV30 to TRBJ2-1; 11 bases map to TRBD2. The CDR3 spans 15 residues. The germline V gene has CDR1 GTSNPN and CDR2 SVGIG (reference sequence). V was pared by 5 bases and J by 3 bases, with 6 bases of the junction left unmatched. The CDR3 region is CAWALAGGSYNEQFF. CDR3 in DNA: TGTGCCTGGGCCCTAGCGGGGGGAAGCTACAATGAGCAGTTCTTC.

This clonotype occurred many times. The chain is built from TRBV20-1 and TRBJ2-7, with D tentatively TRBD2 (5 bases). This CDR3 contains 13 residues. Germline values: CDR1 DFQATT, CDR2 SNEGSKA (reference sequence). Trimming pared 5 bases from V and 4 bases from J, leaving 15 bases between. The CDR3 DNA reads TGCAGTGCTTCCTATCCTACGGGATACGAGCAGTACTTC. Protein product: CSASYPTGYEQYF.

This clonotype occurred many times. This chain uses TRBV20-1 with TRBJ2-7; TRBD1 aligns across 8 bases. The CDR3 loop spans 14 amino acids. With V trimmed by 3 bases and J by 5 bases, 9 bases remained unmatched. Germline V gene data show CDR1 as DFQATT and CDR2 as SNEGSKA (reference sequence). In nucleotides, the CDR3 is TGCAGTGCTAGGCCAGCGACAGGGGCTAACGAGCAGTACTTC. This encodes CSARPATGANEQYF.

This clonotype came up once. One end of the junction is discordant with germline, which a read error may explain. The rearrangement links TRBV18 to TRBJ1-5; unclear D gene. This CDR3 is built from 13 residues. CDR1 KGHSH and CDR2 LQKENI come from the germline V gene. The CDR3 DNA follows: TGTGCCAGCTCACCATTTAGCGATCAGCCCCAGCATTTT. Protein product: CASSPFSDQPQHF.

This clonotype was observed a few times. This sequence joins TRBV14 and TRBJ2-3; TRBD2 matches 16 bases. The CDR3 has 18 residues. V shed 3 bases, J shed 6 bases, and the junction held 9 bases outside the gene matches. Per germline, CDR1 SGHDN and CDR2 FVKESK. CDR3 sequence: CASSHPRPGLAGGDTQYF. Written as DNA, the CDR3 is TGTGCCAGCAGCCATCCCAGGCCGGGACTAGCGGGGGGGGATACGCAGTATTTT. The entire variable domain, with the rest obtained from reference TRBV14 and TRBJ2-3, is as follows: EAGVTQFPSHSVIEKGQTVTLRCDPISGHDNLYWYRRVMGKEIKFLLHFVKESKQDESGMPNNRFLAERTGGTYSTLKVQPAELEDSGVYFCASSHPRPGLAGGDTQYFGPGTRLTVL.

A note on this clonotype: This could be a read error, since a much larger clone is one nucleotide away. The V gene is TRBV6-5, the J gene TRBJ2-1; 10 bases align to TRBD2. CDR3 length: 17 residues. In germline, CDR1 is MNHEY, CDR2 SVGAGI. DNA for the CDR3: TGTGCCAGCAGTACGAGCCCACTAGCGGGGTACTACAATGAGCAGGTCTTC. It codes for CASSTSPLAGYYNEQVF.

This clonotype is a singleton in its sample. This chain links TRBV7-8 with TRBJ2-5; the match to TRBD2 covers 7 bases. The J call may be faulty, since TRBJ2-1 better matches the DNA end. Germline CDR1 reads SGHVS; CDR2 reads FQNEAQ. This CDR3 is 13 amino acids long. The CDR3, as DNA: TGTGCCAGCAGCCCGGGACTATTAGAGACCCAGTTCTTC. The encoded protein is CASSPGLLETQFF.

This clonotype was seen many times. The chain has TRBV20-1 and TRBJ2-7; no reliable D call. Germline lookup yields CDR1 DFQATT and CDR2 SNEGSKA (reference sequence). The CDR3 has 13 amino acids. The CDR3 protein is CRGKGVLSYEQYF. For the CDR3, the DNA is TGCAGAGGCAAGGGTGTCCTATCCTACGAGCAGTACTTC.

This clonotype was picked up many times. The V and J genes are TRBV3-1 and TRBJ2-3; D may be TRBD1 (5 bases). The germline V and J ends were trimmed by 2 bases and 5 bases, with 8 bases remaining between them. The CDR3 has 13 amino acids. Germline lookup yields CDR1 LGHDT and CDR2 YNNKEL (reference sequence). CDR3 DNA sequence: TGTGCCAGCAGCCAAAAAGGGGTAGATACGCAGTATTTT. Translating gives CASSQKGVDTQYF.

This clonotype was picked up a small number of times. The chain carries TRBV7-8 and TRBJ2-3, with 8 positions matching TRBD2. Trimming cost V 3 bases and J 8 bases; bases outside gene matches: 10. The germline V gene encodes CDR1 SGHVS and CDR2 FQNEAQ. CDR3 length equals 15 residues. CDR3 residues: CASSLGGAGGGTQYF. The CDR3 nucleotides are TGTGCCAGCAGCTTGGGAGGTGCCGGGGGGGGTACGCAGTATTTT.

Turning to this clonotype: This may be a read error, as it is one base from a much larger clone. The chain's CDR3 is CASSFIGYNEQYF. Here the CDR3 DNA reads TGTGCCAGCAGCTTTATCGGCTACAATGAGCAGTACTTC. This chain connects TRBV7-2 to TRBJ2-5, with no clear D. Germline CDR1 SGHTA, CDR2 FQGNSA. CDR3 length equals 13 residues. V was shortened by 3 bases and J by 11 bases, with 16 bases between the two germline ends.

The rearrangement uses TRBV7-2 and TRBJ1-2; 12 bases align to TRBD1. The germline V gene encodes CDR1 SGHTA and CDR2 FQGNSA. The V and J ends lost 0 bases and 8 bases, in that order; junction bases with no gene match: 4. The CDR3 is made up of 15 amino acids. This chain's CDR3 is CASSLAPGTGGGYTF. CDR3 bases: TGTGCCAGCAGCTTAGCCCCCGGGACAGGGGGCGGCTACACCTTC.

Many counts were recorded for this clonotype. V usage is TRBV6-6 and J usage is TRBJ2-5, with a weak D call TRBD2 (5 bases). This CDR3 spans 13 amino acids. Trimming shortened V by 6 bases and J by 4 bases, and 12 bases separated the two germline ends. Germline CDR1 MNHNY, CDR2 SVGAGI (reference sequence). The CDR3 reads CASSGLAPETQYF. Written as DNA, the CDR3 is TGTGCCAGCAGCGGCCTAGCACCAGAGACCCAGTACTTC.

V and J are TRBV18 and TRBJ2-1, with 12 positions matching TRBD2. The length of the CDR3 is 17 residues. In germline, CDR1 is KGHSH, CDR2 LQKENI. V gave up 1 base and J gave up 4 bases; unmatched junction bases: 5. CDR3 sequence reads: CASSPLTGTSGYNEQFF. CDR3 bases: TGTGCCAGCTCACCACTTACCGGGACTAGCGGGTACAATGAGCAGTTCTTC.

In its sample, this clonotype was seen many times. The chain carries TRBV6-2 or TRBV6-3 and TRBJ2-7, with D maybe TRBD1 (6 bases). The CDR3 length is 12 residues. Germline V gene sequence: CDR1 MNHEY, CDR2 SVGEGT. Trimming cost V 5 bases and J 3 bases, with 8 bases left between them. CDR3 sequence (DNA): TGTGCCAGCAGTGGACAGAACTACGAGCAGTACTTC. Protein product: CASSGQNYEQYF.

This clonotype has a handful of counts. CDR3 region: CSAPGLKNTEAFF. CDR3 in DNA: TGCAGTGCTCCTGGACTTAAGAACACTGAAGCTTTCTTT. The J gene is TRBJ1-1, the V gene TRBV20-1; D uncertain. V dropped 5 bases and J dropped 1 base, with 11 bases sitting between them. The V gene's germline CDR1 is DFQATT and CDR2 SNEGSKA (reference sequence). The CDR3 is 13 amino acids.

As for this clonotype: Likely a read error: the CDR3 ends without its conserved phenylalanine or tryptophan. This chain connects TRBV30 to TRBJ1-4; 8 bases line up with TRBD1. The germline V gene has CDR1 GTSNPN and CDR2 SVGIG (reference sequence). V lost 5 bases, J lost 8 bases, and 1 base stayed unmatched. The CDR3 is made up of 11 amino acids. In DNA, the CDR3 is TGTGCCTGGCGGACAGGGGAAAAACTGTTTTGT. Protein: CAWRTGEKLFC.

This clonotype was seen more than once but under ten times. A much bigger clone sits one base away, suggesting this may be a read error. The rearrangement uses TRBV5-1 and TRBJ2-1; TRBD2 might be the D (7 bases). The CDR3 has 15 residues. CDR1 is SGHRS and CDR2 is YFSETQ in the germline V gene. The CDR3 spells CAGSAEGGRINEQFF. The DNA for the CDR3 is TGCGCCGGCAGCGCGGAGGGGGGGCGCATAAATGAGCAGTTCTTC.

This clonotype was recorded a few times. V and J are TRBV14 and TRBJ1-1; the match to TRBD1 covers 10 bases. CDR1 and CDR2 from the germline V gene are SGHDN and FVKESK. Trimming cost V 6 bases and J 10 bases; bases outside gene matches: 8. The length of the CDR3 is 13 residues. CDR3 nucleotide sequence: TGTGCCAGCAGTGGGACAGGGGATCGAGGAGCTTTCTTT. Its translation: CASSGTGDRGAFF.

This clonotype appeared many times. This chain links TRBV12-3 or TRBV12-4 with TRBJ2-7, with D possibly TRBD1 on 5 matching bases. There are 15 residues in the CDR3. The ends were cut back, 4 bases at V and 1 base at J, with 14 bases in the middle. This chain's CDR3 is CASSWGPQGSYEQYF. The CDR3 DNA is TGTGCCAGCAGTTGGGGCCCCCAGGGATCCTACGAGCAGTACTTC.

This clonotype was seen many times. V usage is TRBV20-1 and J usage is TRBJ2-4, with TRBD1 identical over 7 bases. CDR1 is DFQATT and CDR2 is SNEGSKA in the germline V gene (reference sequence). V shed 6 bases, J shed 0 bases, and the junction held 14 bases outside the gene matches. The CDR3 is made up of 17 amino acids. The CDR3 region has the DNA TGCAGTGCCAGGGAGTTGGACAGGTTATTAGCCAAAAACATTCAGTACTTC. This gives the protein CSARELDRLLAKNIQYF.